A selection of T cell receptor beta chains follows, all from one sample in a study of blood T cells in healthy people across ages. Each CDR3 protein gets one entry after TCRdb re-called the 5' RACE reads with MiXCR. This table has roughly 700,000 distinct CDR3 sequences, more than 40% appearing once. The sequenced sample was blood. These receptors all come from a woman aged 55-75 years in good health. Each CDR3 is given with its conserved first and last residue. A D gene is named only where the DNA matches it firmly. Rows give clone size only sometimes, using once, few, many, or a class for an expanded clone.

D: TRBD2; J: TRBJ2-2; size: -; V: TRBV9; DNA: TGTGCCAGCAGCGTACAGCGGGACCTCACCGGGGAGCTGTTTTTT; CDR3: CASSVQRDLTGELFF
D: TRBD2; J: TRBJ2-1; size: many; V: TRBV4-1; DNA: TGCGCCAGCAGCCAAGATACTAGCGGGAGACAGTTCTTC; CDR3: CASSQDTSGRQFF
D: -; J: TRBJ2-5; size: few; V: TRBV25-1; DNA: TGTGCCAGCAGTGACTTCCAAGAGACCCAGTACTTC; CDR3: CASSDFQETQYF
D: -; J: TRBJ2-4; size: -; V: TRBV30; DNA: TGTGCCTGGAGTGGGGGAGCCAAAAACATTCAGTACTTC; CDR3: CAWSGGAKNIQYF
D: TRBD2; J: TRBJ2-3; size: -; V: TRBV30; DNA: TGTGCCTGGAGCGAGGGGGGACTAGCGGGAGCAGATACGCAGTATTTT; CDR3: CAWSEGGLAGADTQYF
D: TRBD2; J: TRBJ2-3; size: -; V: TRBV6-5; DNA: TGTGCCAGCAGTTTCGCCTACACTAGCGGAGCTTTCACAGATACGCAGTATTTT; CDR3: CASSFAYTSGAFTDTQYF
D: -; J: TRBJ1-6; size: few; V: TRBV10-3; DNA: TGTGCCATCAGTGAGTCGATGGGGAATTCACCCCTCCACTTT; CDR3: CAISESMGNSPLHF
D: -; J: TRBJ2-3; size: once; V: TRBV6-2/TRBV6-3; DNA: TGTGCCAAAACCGGACCATCACAAACCGTACGTAGCACAGATACGCAGTATTTT; CDR3: CAKTGPSQTVRSTDTQYF
D: -; J: TRBJ2-7; size: few; V: TRBV2; DNA: TGTGCCAGCAGACTGGACCAGACATACGAGCAGTACTTC; CDR3: CASRLDQTYEQYF
D: -; J: TRBJ1-1; size: few; V: TRBV7-9; DNA: TGTGCCAGCAGCACAAAACATAAACGGGCAGGGCACACTGAAGCTTTCTTT; CDR3: CASSTKHKRAGHTEAFF
D: -; J: TRBJ2-1; size: -; V: TRBV7-9; DNA: TGTGCCAGCAGCTTCAATGAGCAGTTCTTC; CDR3: CASSFNEQFF
D: -; J: TRBJ2-1; size: -; V: TRBV14; DNA: TGTGCCAGCAGCCAAGCGTTCTTTGGGGGTCAGCAGTTCTTC; CDR3: CASSQAFFGGQQFF
D: TRBD1; J: TRBJ2-1; size: -; V: TRBV28; DNA: TGTGCCAGCAGTTTATTCGGACAGGGCAGCAATGAGCAGTTCTTC; CDR3: CASSLFGQGSNEQFF
D: -; J: TRBJ1-3; size: -; V: TRBV4-2; DNA: TGTGCCAGCAGCCATACATCCCGGGACAACTCTGGAAACACCATATATTTT; CDR3: CASSHTSRDNSGNTIYF